Reported below is one TCR beta chain. Antigen specificity is unknown. The V gene end was trimmed by 7 bases and the J gene end by 4 bases; junction bases not matched to a gene: 11. Germline CDR1 SQVTM, CDR2 ANQGSEA. The CDR3 covers 14 residues. Unique molecular identifiers were used in preparing the TCRbeta library. TCRdb re-called the PCR reads through MiXCR, storing one row per CDR3 protein. The sample records 500,000 to 650,000 distinct CDR3 sequences, over 10% being singletons. The data stem from a study of T-cell reconstitution after alpha-beta-depleted transplantation in children. Study-wide points: In some patients, recipient T cells and intrathymic progenitors surviving conditioning explained high day-60 diversity. Alpha-beta T cells about two months after transplant reportedly derived from several hundred expanded graft clones. When one year had passed after transplant, most T-cell counts and diversity came from newly produced T cells.

Sample: PBMCs, mostly from graft donor cells, taken 360 days after TCRalphabeta/CD19-depleted stem cell transplant. The TCR comes from a male patient younger than 18 who had a stem cell transplant for acute myeloid leukemia, so the T cells may come from the graft donor. The chain links TRBV29-1 to TRBJ2-5, with TRBD2 matching over 8 bases. CDR3 sequence: CSATSGPQRETQYF. CDR3 bases: TGCAGCGCAACTAGCGGCCCCCAAAGAGAGACCCAGTACTTC. The entire variable domain, with the rest obtained from reference TRBV29-1 and TRBJ2-5, is as follows: SAVISQKPSRDICQRGTSLTIQCQVDSQVTMMFWYRQQPGQSLTLIATANQGSEATYESGFVIDKFPISRPNLTFSTLTVSNMSPEDSSIYLCSATSGPQRETQYFGPGTRLLVL.